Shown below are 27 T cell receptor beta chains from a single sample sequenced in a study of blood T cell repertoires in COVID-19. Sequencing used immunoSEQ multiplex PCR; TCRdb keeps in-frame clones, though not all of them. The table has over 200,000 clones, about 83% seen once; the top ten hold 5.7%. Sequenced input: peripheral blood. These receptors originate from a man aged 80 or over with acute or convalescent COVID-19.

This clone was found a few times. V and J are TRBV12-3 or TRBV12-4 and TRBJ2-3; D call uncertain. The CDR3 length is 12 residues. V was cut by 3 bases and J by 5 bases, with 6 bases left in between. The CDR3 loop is CASSFAGDTQYF. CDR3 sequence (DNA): TGTGCCAGCAGTTTTGCAGGAGATACGCAGTATTTT.

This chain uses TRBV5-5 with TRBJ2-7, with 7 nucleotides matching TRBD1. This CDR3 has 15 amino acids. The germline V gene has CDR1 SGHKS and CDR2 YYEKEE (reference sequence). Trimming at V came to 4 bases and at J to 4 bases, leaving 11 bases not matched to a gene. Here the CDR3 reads CASSEQGPRVYEQYF. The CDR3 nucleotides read TGTGCCAGCAGCGAACAGGGGCCAAGGGTATACGAGCAGTACTTC.

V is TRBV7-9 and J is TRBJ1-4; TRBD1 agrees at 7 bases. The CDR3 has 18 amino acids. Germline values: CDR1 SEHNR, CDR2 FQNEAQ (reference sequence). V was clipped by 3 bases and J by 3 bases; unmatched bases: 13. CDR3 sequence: CASSFNVRRDSANEKLFF. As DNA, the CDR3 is TGTGCCAGCAGCTTTAATGTGAGGAGGGACAGCGCTAATGAAAAACTGTTTTTT.

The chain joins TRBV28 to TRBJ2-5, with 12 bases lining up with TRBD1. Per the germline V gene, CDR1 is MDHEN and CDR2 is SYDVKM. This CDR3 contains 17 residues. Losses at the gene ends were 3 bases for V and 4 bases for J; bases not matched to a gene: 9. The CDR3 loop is CASSFGDRGRRGETQYF. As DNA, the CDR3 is TGTGCCAGCAGTTTCGGGGACAGGGGGCGGAGGGGAGAGACCCAGTACTTC.

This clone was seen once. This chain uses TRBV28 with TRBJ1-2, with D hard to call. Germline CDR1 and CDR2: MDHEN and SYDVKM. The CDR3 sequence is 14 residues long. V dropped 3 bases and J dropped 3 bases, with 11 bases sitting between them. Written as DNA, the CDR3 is TGTGCCAGCAGTTTCCCCCTTCCGGACTATGGCTACACCTTC. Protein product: CASSFPLPDYGYTF.

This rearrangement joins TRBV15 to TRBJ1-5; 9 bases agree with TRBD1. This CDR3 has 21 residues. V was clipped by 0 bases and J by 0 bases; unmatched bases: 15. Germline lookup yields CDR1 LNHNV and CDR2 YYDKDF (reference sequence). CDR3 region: CATSRDRGQGFGVRSNQPQHF. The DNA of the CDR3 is TGTGCCACCAGCAGAGATAGAGGACAGGGGTTTGGGGTGCGTAGCAATCAGCCCCAGCATTTT.

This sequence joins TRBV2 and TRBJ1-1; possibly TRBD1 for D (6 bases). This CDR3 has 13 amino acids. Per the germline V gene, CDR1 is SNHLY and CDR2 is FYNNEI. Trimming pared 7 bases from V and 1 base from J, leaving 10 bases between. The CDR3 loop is CASTLTGNTEAFF. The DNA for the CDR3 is TGTGCCAGCACCCTGACAGGGAACACTGAAGCTTTCTTT.

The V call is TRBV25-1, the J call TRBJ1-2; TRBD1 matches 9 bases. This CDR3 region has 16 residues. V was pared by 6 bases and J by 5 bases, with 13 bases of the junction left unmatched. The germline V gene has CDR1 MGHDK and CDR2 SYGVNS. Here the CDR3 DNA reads TGTGCCAGCAGACCGGGACAGGGAATCCGCCCATATGGCTACACCTTC. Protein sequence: CASRPGQGIRPYGYTF.

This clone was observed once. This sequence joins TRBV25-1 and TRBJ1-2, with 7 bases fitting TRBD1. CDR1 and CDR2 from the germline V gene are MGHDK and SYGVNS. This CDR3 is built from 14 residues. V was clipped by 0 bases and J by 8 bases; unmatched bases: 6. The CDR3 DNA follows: TGTGCCAGCAGTGAATATAGGGGGCCCGGAGGCTACACCTTC. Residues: CASSEYRGPGGYTF.

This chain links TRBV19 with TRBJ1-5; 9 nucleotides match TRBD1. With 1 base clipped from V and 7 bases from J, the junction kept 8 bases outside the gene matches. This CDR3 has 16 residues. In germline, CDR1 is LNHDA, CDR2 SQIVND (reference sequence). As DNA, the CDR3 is TGTGCCAGTAGTATAGTCGGACAGGGGATGGGACAGCCCCAGCATTTT. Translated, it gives CASSIVGQGMGQPQHF.

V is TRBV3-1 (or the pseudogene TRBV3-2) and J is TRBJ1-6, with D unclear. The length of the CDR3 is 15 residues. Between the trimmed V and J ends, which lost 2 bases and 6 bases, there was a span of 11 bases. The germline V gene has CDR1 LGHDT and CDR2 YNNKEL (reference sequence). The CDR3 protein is CASSQSVAINSPLHF. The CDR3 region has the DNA TGTGCCAGCAGCCAAAGCGTCGCAATTAATTCACCCCTCCACTTT.

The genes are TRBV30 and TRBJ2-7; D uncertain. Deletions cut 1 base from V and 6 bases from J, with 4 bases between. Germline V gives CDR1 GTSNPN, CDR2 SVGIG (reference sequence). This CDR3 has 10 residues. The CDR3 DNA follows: TGTGCCTGGAGTGGTCGCGAGCAGTACTTC. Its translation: CAWSGREQYF.

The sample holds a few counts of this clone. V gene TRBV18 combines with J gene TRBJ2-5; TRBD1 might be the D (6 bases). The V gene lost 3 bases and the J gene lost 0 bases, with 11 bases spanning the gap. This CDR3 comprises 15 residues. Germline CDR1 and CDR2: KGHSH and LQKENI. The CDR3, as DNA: TGTGCCAGCTCACCGCAGGGGTTGTACCAAGAGACCCAGTACTTC. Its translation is CASSPQGLYQETQYF.

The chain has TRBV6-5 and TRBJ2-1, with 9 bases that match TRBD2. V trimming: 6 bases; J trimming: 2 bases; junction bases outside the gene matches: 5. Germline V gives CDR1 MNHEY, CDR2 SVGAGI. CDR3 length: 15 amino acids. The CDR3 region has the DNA TGTGCCAGCAGACAGACTAGCGGAACCTACAATGAGCAGTTCTTC. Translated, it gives CASRQTSGTYNEQFF.

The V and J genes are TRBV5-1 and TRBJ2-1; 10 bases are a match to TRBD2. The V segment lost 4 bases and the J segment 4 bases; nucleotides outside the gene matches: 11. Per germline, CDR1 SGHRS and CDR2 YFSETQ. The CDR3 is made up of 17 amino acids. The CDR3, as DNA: TGCGCCAGCAGCCCCCGCGGCCTAGCGGGAGAGTACAATGAGCAGTTCTTC. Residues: CASSPRGLAGEYNEQFF.

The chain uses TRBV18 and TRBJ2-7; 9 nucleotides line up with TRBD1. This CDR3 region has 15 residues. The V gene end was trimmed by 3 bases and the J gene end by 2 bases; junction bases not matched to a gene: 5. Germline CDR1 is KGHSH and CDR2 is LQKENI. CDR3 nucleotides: TGTGCCAGCTCACCCGGGACAGGGAAAGCCTACGAGCAGTACTTC. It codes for CASSPGTGKAYEQYF.

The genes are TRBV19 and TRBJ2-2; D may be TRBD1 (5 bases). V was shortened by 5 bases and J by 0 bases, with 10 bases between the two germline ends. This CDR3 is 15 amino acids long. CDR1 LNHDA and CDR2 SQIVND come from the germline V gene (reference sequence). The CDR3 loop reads CASSLAGTNTGELFF. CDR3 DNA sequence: TGTGCCAGTAGTCTCGCAGGGACGAACACCGGGGAGCTGTTTTTT.

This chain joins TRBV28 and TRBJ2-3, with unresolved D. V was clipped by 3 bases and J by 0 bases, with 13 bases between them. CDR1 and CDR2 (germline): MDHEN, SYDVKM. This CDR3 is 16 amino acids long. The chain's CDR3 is CASSFSVVESTDTQYF. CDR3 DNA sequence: TGTGCCAGCAGTTTTTCGGTAGTCGAAAGCACAGATACGCAGTATTTT. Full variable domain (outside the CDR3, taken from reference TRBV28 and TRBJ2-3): DVKVTQSSRYLVKRTGEKVFLECVQDMDHENMFWYRQDPGLGLRLIYFSYDVKMKEKGDIPEGYSVSREKKERFSLILESASTNQTSMYLCASSFSVVESTDTQYFGPGTRLTVL.

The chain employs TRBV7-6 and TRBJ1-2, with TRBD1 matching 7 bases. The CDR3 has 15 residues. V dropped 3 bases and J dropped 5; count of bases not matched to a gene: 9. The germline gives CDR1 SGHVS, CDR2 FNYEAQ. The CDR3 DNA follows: TGTGCCAGCAGCTTGACGACAGGGTGGTTGTATGGCTACACCTTC. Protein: CASSLTTGWLYGYTF.

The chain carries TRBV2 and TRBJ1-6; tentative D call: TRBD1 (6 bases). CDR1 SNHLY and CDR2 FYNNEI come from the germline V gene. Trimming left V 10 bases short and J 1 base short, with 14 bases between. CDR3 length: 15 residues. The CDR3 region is CATKQGLSYNSPLHF. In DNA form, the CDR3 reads TGTGCCACCAAACAGGGTTTATCCTATAATTCACCCCTCCACTTT.

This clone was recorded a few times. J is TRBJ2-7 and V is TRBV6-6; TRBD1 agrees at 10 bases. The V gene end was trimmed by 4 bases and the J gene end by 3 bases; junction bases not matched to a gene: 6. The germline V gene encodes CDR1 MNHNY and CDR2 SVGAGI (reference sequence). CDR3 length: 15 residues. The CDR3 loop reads CASSSPGQGVYEQYF. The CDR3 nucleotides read TGTGCCAGCAGTTCCCCCGGACAGGGGGTCTACGAGCAGTACTTC.

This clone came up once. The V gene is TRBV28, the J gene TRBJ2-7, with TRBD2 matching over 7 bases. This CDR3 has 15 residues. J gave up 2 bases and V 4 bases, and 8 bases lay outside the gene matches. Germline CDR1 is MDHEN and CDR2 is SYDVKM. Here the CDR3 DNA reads TGTGCCAGCAGTTGGGGGGGGATCAGGACCTACGAGCAGTACTTC. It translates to CASSWGGIRTYEQYF.

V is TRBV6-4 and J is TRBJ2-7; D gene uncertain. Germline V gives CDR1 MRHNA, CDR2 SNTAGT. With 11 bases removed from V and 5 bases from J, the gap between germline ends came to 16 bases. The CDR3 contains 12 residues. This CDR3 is CAGRPGFHEQYF. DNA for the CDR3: TGTGCCGGTCGTCCGGGTTTCCACGAGCAGTACTTC.

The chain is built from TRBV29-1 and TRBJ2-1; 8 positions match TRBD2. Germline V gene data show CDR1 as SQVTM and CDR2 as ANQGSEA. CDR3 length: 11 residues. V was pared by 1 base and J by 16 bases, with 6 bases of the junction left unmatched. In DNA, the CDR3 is TGCAGCGTTGAAGTCGGGACTAGGTACTTCTTC. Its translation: CSVEVGTRYFF.

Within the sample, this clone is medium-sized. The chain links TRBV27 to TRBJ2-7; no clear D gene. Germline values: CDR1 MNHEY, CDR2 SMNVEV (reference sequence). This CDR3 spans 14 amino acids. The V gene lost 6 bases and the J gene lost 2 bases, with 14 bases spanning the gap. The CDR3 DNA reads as TGTGCCAGCAGCCCTTTTTTAGAAGCCTACGAGCAGTACTTC. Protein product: CASSPFLEAYEQYF.

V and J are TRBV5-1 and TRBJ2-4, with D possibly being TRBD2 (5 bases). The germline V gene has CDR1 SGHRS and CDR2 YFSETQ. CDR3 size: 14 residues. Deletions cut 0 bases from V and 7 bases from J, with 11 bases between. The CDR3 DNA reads TGCGCCAGCAGCTTGGATTCGGGATCGAACATTCAGTACTTC. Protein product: CASSLDSGSNIQYF.

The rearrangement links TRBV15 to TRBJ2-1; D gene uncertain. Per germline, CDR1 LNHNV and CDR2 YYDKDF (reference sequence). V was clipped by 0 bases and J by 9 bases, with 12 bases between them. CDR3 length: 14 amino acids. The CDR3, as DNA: TGTGCCACCAGCAGAGATCGAGACGGCGGTGAGCAGTTCTTC. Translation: CATSRDRDGGEQFF.